The 8 T cell receptor beta chains below come from one sample, sequenced in a study of shared clonotypes between healthy human individuals. Data came from immunoSEQ multiplex PCR; TCRdb stores just in-frame clones and leaves some out. This sample yields fewer than 650,000 clones, of which about 80% are seen a single time; approximately 12% belongs to the top ten. The sequencing sample was made of PBMCs. These TCRs come from a woman in her forties in good health. Some clones in this sample may be carry-over from other donors' samples.

This clone was observed once. Within the sample, other DNA sequences also encode this same CDR3. This sequence joins TRBV28 and TRBJ1-1; the D is unclear. Germline CDR1 MDHEN, CDR2 SYDVKM. V lost 5 bases and J 5 bases, leaving 12 bases between the germline ends. The CDR3 totals 13 residues. This CDR3 is CASSPPRGTEAFF. The CDR3 DNA reads TGTGCCAGCAGTCCGCCGCGGGGTACTGAAGCTTTCTTT.

The chain combines TRBV4-1 with TRBJ2-5; TRBD1 aligns across 7 bases. The DNA end is a closer match to TRBJ2-7, so the J assignment may be wrong. CDR3 length: 18 residues. The germline V gene encodes CDR1 MGHRA and CDR2 YSYEKL. The CDR3 DNA reads TGCGCCAGCAGCCGTGGGTGGGCGAGACAGGGTGTTCCCTACGAGCAGTACTTC. Amino acid sequence: CASSRGWARQGVPYEQYF.

This chain links TRBV19 with TRBJ2-3, with TRBD2 matching 10 bases. Trimming removed 3 bases from V and 6 bases from J; junction bases left unmatched: 6. Germline loops: CDR1 LNHDA, CDR2 SQIVND (reference sequence). This CDR3 has 15 amino acids. The CDR3: CASSMGLAPGDTQYF. CDR3 nucleotide sequence: TGTGCCAGTAGTATGGGACTAGCGCCCGGTGATACGCAGTATTTT.

The table lists this clone with a few counts. Other DNA sequences in this sample translate to the same CDR3. V is TRBV1 and J is TRBJ2-3; the DNA was not compared with TRBD2, the D call given in the table. TRBV1 is a recognized pseudogene. The CDR3 runs to 15 residues. CDR3 DNA: TGCACCAGCAGCCAAGATCGGGGAAGACCCGATACGCAGTATTTT. Encoded protein: CTSSQDRGRPDTQYF.

The chain is built from TRBV5-5 and TRBJ1-1, with D tentatively TRBD1 (6 bases). The length of the CDR3 is 15 residues. Germline-derived CDR1 and CDR2 are SGHKS and YYEKEE (reference sequence). V was shortened by 4 bases and J by 6 bases, with 19 bases between the two germline ends. CDR3 protein: CASSVLTGRMAEAFF. The CDR3 DNA sequence: TGTGCCAGCAGCGTACTGACAGGTCGGATGGCTGAAGCTTTCTTT.

In this sample, this clone turned up many times. V and J are TRBV7-9 and TRBJ2-2, with D perhaps TRBD2 (5 bases). This CDR3 comprises 13 residues. V lost 5 bases and J lost 5, with 9 bases in between. Germline CDR1 and CDR2: SEHNR and FQNEAQ (reference sequence). The DNA of the CDR3 is TGTGCCAGCAGCGATCGGGGTACCGGGGAGCTGTTTTTT. Translation gives CASSDRGTGELFF.

The chain has TRBV29-1 and TRBJ2-2; 8 bases are a match to TRBD1. In germline, CDR1 is SQVTM, CDR2 ANQGSEA. J lost 0 bases, V lost 7 bases, and 4 bases had no gene match. The CDR3 runs 14 residues. The CDR3 sequence is CSATGVSNTGELFF. The CDR3 DNA reads as TGCAGCGCGACAGGGGTGTCGAACACCGGGGAGCTGTTTTTT.

The gene calls are TRBV6-5 and TRBJ2-3; 13 positions agree with TRBD2. Germline V CDR1 and CDR2: MNHEY, SVGAGI. The CDR3 totals 15 residues. V trimming: 6 bases; J trimming: 8 bases; junction bases outside the gene matches: 8. The CDR3 reads CASSPGTSGKLTQYF. The CDR3 coding sequence is TGTGCCAGCAGCCCAGGGACTAGCGGGAAACTTACGCAGTATTTT.